This entry lists 10 T cell receptor beta chains sequenced from one sample in a study of blood T cell repertoires in COVID-19 (dated by TCRdb to about 2020). To prepare the library, the immunoSEQ multiplex PCR assay was applied. Entries here come from immuneACCESS through TCRdb and include only in-frame sequences with V and J called. Some clones fail to appear in such tables; in the studies checked, an unresolved V gene covers under half of the shortfall, and the cause of the remainder is unknown. Across this sample there are around 160,000 clones, with around 81% seen only once. Together, the top ten hold approximately 10% of the sample. Sequences were obtained from peripheral blood. The receptors derive from a man aged 55-75 years with active or convalescent COVID-19.

In its sample, this clone was seen a few times. The V gene is TRBV19, the J gene TRBJ2-2; TRBD2 matches 8 bases. This CDR3 contains 18 residues. With V trimmed by 3 bases and J by 0 bases, 9 bases remained unmatched. CDR1 is LNHDA, CDR2 SQIVND, per germline (reference sequence). The CDR3 region is CASSIRAGGRPNTGELFF. CDR3 bases: TGTGCCAGTAGTATCCGAGCTGGCGGGAGGCCGAACACCGGGGAGCTGTTTTTT.

The chain uses TRBV5-1 and TRBJ1-4; D possibly corresponds to TRBD1 (5 bases). V lost 5 bases, J lost 1 base, and 15 bases lay in between. The CDR3 runs 16 residues. The V gene's germline CDR1 is SGHRS and CDR2 YFSETQ. CDR3 in amino acids: CASSAQGGGTNEKLFF. The CDR3 DNA reads TGCGCCAGCAGTGCGCAGGGTGGCGGAACTAATGAAAAACTGTTTTTT.

This clone came up a few times. V is TRBV6-1 and J is TRBJ1-1; 7 bases fit TRBD1. Germline loops: CDR1 MNHNS, CDR2 SASEGT. The length of the CDR3 is 16 residues. Unmatched junction bases numbered 9, after V lost 4 bases and J lost 1 base. Here the CDR3 reads CASSGGQFWGNTEAFF. CDR3 sequence (DNA): TGTGCCAGCAGTGGGGGACAGTTCTGGGGGAACACTGAAGCTTTCTTT.

The rearrangement links TRBV6-5 to TRBJ2-5; TRBD2 matches at 8 bases. Looked up from germline, CDR1 is MNHEY and CDR2 is SVGAGI. This CDR3 contains 15 residues. The J segment lost 2 bases and the V segment lost 2 bases, leaving 4 bases of the junction unmatched. The CDR3 DNA reads TGTGCCAGCAGTTACGGGCGGGGGGTACAAGAGACCCAGTACTTC. This translates into CASSYGRGVQETQYF.

The CDR3 is CATNRGGNNSPLHF. The CDR3 bases are TGTGCCACTAACCGCGGGGGAAATAATTCACCCCTCCACTTT. This chain connects TRBV19 to TRBJ1-6, with D maybe TRBD1 (5 bases). Trimming removed 10 bases from V and 5 bases from J, with 15 bases in between. Germline CDR1 and CDR2: LNHDA and SQIVND (reference sequence). The CDR3 length is 14 residues. The whole variable domain, remainder taken from reference TRBV19 and TRBJ1-6, is DGGITQSPKYLFRKEGQNVTLSCEQNLNHDAMYWYRQDPGQGLRLIYYSQIVNDFQKGDIAEGYSVSREKKESFPLTVTSAQKNPTAFYLCATNRGGNNSPLHFGNGTRLTVT.

This chain links TRBV19 with TRBJ2-7; TRBD2 matches 7 bases. The CDR3 contains 17 residues. V was clipped by 2 bases and J by 4 bases; unmatched bases: 14. The germline CDR1 and CDR2 sequences are LNHDA and SQIVND (reference sequence). The CDR3 protein is CASSIPHDGGGRYEQYF. The CDR3 nucleotides read TGTGCCAGTAGTATACCCCACGACGGGGGAGGGAGATACGAGCAGTACTTC. The full variable domain, in which reference TRBV19 and TRBJ2-7 provide the parts outside the CDR3, is DGGITQSPKYLFRKEGQNVTLSCEQNLNHDAMYWYRQDPGQGLRLIYYSQIVNDFQKGDIAEGYSVSREKKESFPLTVTSAQKNPTAFYLCASSIPHDGGGRYEQYFGPGTRLTVT.

The chain carries TRBV27 and TRBJ2-3; 13 bases match TRBD2. Germline CDR1 MNHEY, CDR2 SMNVEV (reference sequence). V was pared by 4 bases and J by 6 bases, with 13 bases of the junction left unmatched. The CDR3 contains 18 residues. CDR3 nucleotides: TGTGCCAGCAGTTCTCAGGGACTAGCGGGGCCTCCGATGGATACGCAGTATTTT. Translated, it gives CASSSQGLAGPPMDTQYF.

CDR3 residues: CASSYSPGQSYEQYF. The CDR3 nucleotides are TGTGCCAGCAGTTACTCGCCAGGACAGAGCTACGAGCAGTACTTC. The V call is TRBV6-5, the J call TRBJ2-7, with a possible D match to TRBD1 (6 bases). The CDR3 is made up of 15 amino acids. Germline V gene data show CDR1 as MNHEY and CDR2 as SVGAGI. V lost 0 bases, J lost 3 bases, and 12 bases lay in between.

The chain has TRBV5-1 and TRBJ2-1; 12 bases align to TRBD2. Trimming at V came to 4 bases and at J to 0 bases, leaving 5 bases not matched to a gene. CDR3 length equals 17 residues. The germline V gene has CDR1 SGHRS and CDR2 YFSETQ. CDR3 protein: CASSTGLAGPSYNEQFF. The CDR3 bases are TGCGCCAGCAGCACCGGACTAGCGGGGCCCTCCTACAATGAGCAGTTCTTC.

The chain is built from TRBV20-1 and TRBJ2-7; no definite D call. V dropped 6 bases and J dropped 7 bases, with 13 bases sitting between them. In germline, CDR1 is DFQATT, CDR2 SNEGSKA (reference sequence). CDR3 length equals 11 residues. CDR3 sequence reads: CSAEVLGEQYF. The CDR3 DNA reads as TGCAGTGCCGAGGTTTTGGGTGAGCAGTACTTC.